The 11 T cell receptor beta chains listed next were all sequenced from one sample in a study of identical twins. TCRdb analysed the 5' RACE reads with MiXCR anew, one entry per CDR3 protein. This table holds some 630,000 distinct CDR3 sequences, roughly 7.1% found once. The same sample was also used in a study of yellow fever vaccine responses in identical twins.

Sequencing used PBMCs. The receptors stem from a woman younger than 35 in good health.

The chain couples TRBV3-1 to TRBJ2-1, with D tentatively TRBD2 (6 bases). The CDR3 consists of 17 residues. Germline values: CDR1 LGHDT, CDR2 YNNKEL (reference sequence). Trimming left V 0 bases short and J 2 bases short, with 14 bases between. The CDR3 DNA reads as TGTGCCAGCAGCCAAGATGGGACTTCCCTCACCTACAATGAGCAGTTCTTC. Its protein product is CASSQDGTSLTYNEQFF.

This clonotype was counted only a few times. This chain joins TRBV12-3 or TRBV12-4 and TRBJ2-3; TRBD2 might be the D (6 bases). V was clipped by 7 bases and J by 4 bases, with 27 bases between them. The CDR3 consists of 18 residues. The CDR3 DNA follows: TGTGCCAGCACAGTTTTTGGGGCGGGACGGGAAGAGTCAGATACGCAGTATTTT. This sequence encodes CASTVFGAGREESDTQYF.

The genes are TRBV5-1 and TRBJ2-3; TRBD2 agrees at 7 bases. Germline lookup yields CDR1 SGHRS and CDR2 YFSETQ. The CDR3 length is 15 residues. After removal of 4 bases from V and 5 bases from J, the junction contained 10 bases not matched to a gene. Here the CDR3 DNA reads TGCGCCAGCAGCGCTAAGCGGGGCGAAGGAGATACGCAGTATTTT. Amino acids: CASSAKRGEGDTQYF.

The sample holds many counts of this clonotype. The chain is built from TRBV21-1 and TRBJ2-1; the table's D call, TRBD1, was not checked against the DNA. TRBV21-1 is a pseudogene. The CDR3 loop spans 16 amino acids. CDR3 region: CASSPLEQGAYNEQFF. Written as DNA, the CDR3 is TGTGCCAGCAGCCCCCTGGAACAGGGAGCTTACAATGAGCAGTTCTTC.

This clonotype was seen more than once but under ten times. The chain recombines TRBV15 with TRBJ1-3, with unresolved D. Germline V lookup: CDR1 LNHNV, CDR2 YYDKDF (reference sequence). The V gene lost 0 bases and the J gene lost 3 bases, with 9 bases spanning the gap. This CDR3 spans 15 amino acids. For the CDR3, the DNA is TGTGCCACCAGCAGAGATCAAAGGGTTGGAAACACCATATATTTT. Translated: CATSRDQRVGNTIYF. The full variable domain, with the rest looked up from reference TRBV15 and TRBJ1-3, is DAMVIQNPRYQVTQFGKPVTLSCSQTLNHNVMYWYQQKSSQAPKLLFHYYDKDFNNEADTPDNFQSRRPNTSFCFLDIRSPGLGDTAMYLCATSRDQRVGNTIYFGEGSWLTVV.

This chain joins TRBV5-4 and TRBJ2-3; D gene unclear. V was pared by 8 bases and J by 6 bases, with 16 bases between. Looked up from germline, CDR1 is SGHNT and CDR2 is YYREEE (reference sequence). This CDR3 contains 13 residues. For the CDR3, the DNA is TGTGCCAGGAGCCCTGGGCTAGTCGATACGCAGTATTTT. Translating it yields CARSPGLVDTQYF.

Concerning this clonotype: One end of the junction varies from germline; a read error may be responsible. This chain uses TRBV5-1 with TRBJ2-5, with 10 bases matching TRBD1. CDR3 length equals 13 residues. CDR1 SGHRS and CDR2 YFSETQ come from the germline V gene. CDR3 bases: TGCGCCAGCACCCGGGACAGGGGAGAGTCCCAGTACTTC. Translating it yields CASTRDRGESQYF.

There are a few counts of this clonotype. The chain uses TRBV10-3 and TRBJ1-6; D not resolved. Germline CDR1 is ENHRY and CDR2 is SYGVKD. V shed 8 bases and J shed 4 bases, with 9 bases lying between them. This CDR3 comprises 13 residues. The CDR3 DNA reads as TGTGCCATCGTGGACGATTATAATTCACCCCTCCACTTT. Translated: CAIVDDYNSPLHF.

This clonotype has at least ten counts. CDR3 bases: TGTGCCAGCCACCCGAACACTGAAGCTTTCTTT. This gives the protein CASHPNTEAFF. The rearrangement links TRBV2 to TRBJ1-1; D is undetermined. The V and J ends lost 8 bases and 1 base respectively, with 5 bases between them. Germline V lookup: CDR1 SNHLY, CDR2 FYNNEI. The CDR3 consists of 11 residues.

This clonotype was picked up a small number of times. J is TRBJ1-5 and V is TRBV12-3 or TRBV12-4; 7 positions agree with TRBD1. This CDR3 is built from 15 residues. The V and J ends lost 3 bases and 3 bases, in that order; junction bases with no gene match: 5. The CDR3 sequence: CASSFSTGFNQPQHF. Written as DNA, the CDR3 is TGTGCCAGCAGTTTCTCGACAGGGTTCAATCAGCCCCAGCATTTT.

The V and J genes are TRBV7-9 and TRBJ2-7, with a tentative D call TRBD2 (7 bases). Trimming shortened V by 5 bases and J by 2 bases, and 22 bases separated the two germline ends. This CDR3 comprises 17 residues. Germline V lookup: CDR1 SEHNR, CDR2 FQNEAQ (reference sequence). CDR3 sequence reads: CASSQGGAGHLTYEQYF. CDR3 bases: TGTGCCAGCAGCCAAGGGGGGGCAGGTCATCTAACCTACGAGCAGTACTTC.